What follows is one TCR beta chain and its context. Unique molecular identifiers featured in how the TCRbeta library was prepared. From the PCR reads, TCRdb called clonotypes with MiXCR, one entry per CDR3 protein. The sample lists a few hundred thousand distinct CDR3 sequences; roughly a tenth were seen once. These data originate in a study of T-cell reconstitution after alpha-beta-depleted transplantation in children. There are 14 residues in the CDR3. With V trimmed by 5 bases and J by 0 bases, 3 bases remained unmatched. This sequence joins TRBV12-3 or TRBV12-4 and TRBJ2-5, with 7 bases aligning to TRBD1. This TCR was recovered from a human donor who donated a stem cell graft to a child with acute myeloid leukemia. Here the sequenced sample was PBMCs from the stem cell graft donor, taken from the stem cell graft. The CDR3 reads CASSEGQDQETQYF. In DNA, the CDR3 is TGTGCCAGCAGTGAAGGACAGGACCAAGAGACCCAGTACTTC.